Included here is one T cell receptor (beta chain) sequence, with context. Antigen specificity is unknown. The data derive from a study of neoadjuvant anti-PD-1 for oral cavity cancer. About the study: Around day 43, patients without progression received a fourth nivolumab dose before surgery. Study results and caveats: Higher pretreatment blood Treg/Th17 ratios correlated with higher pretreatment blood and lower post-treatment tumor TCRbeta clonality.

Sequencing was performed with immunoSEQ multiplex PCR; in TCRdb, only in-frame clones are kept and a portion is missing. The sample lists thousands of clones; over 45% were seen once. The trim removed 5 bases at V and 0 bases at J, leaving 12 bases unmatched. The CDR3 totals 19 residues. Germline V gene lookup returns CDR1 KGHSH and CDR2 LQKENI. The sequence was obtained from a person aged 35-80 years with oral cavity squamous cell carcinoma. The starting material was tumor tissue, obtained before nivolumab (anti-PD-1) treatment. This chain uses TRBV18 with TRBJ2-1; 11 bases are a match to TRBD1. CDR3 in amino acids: CASSTKGQGVLSSYNEQFF. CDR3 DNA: TGTGCCAGCTCAACGAAGGGACAGGGGGTCCTAAGCTCCTACAATGAGCAGTTCTTC.